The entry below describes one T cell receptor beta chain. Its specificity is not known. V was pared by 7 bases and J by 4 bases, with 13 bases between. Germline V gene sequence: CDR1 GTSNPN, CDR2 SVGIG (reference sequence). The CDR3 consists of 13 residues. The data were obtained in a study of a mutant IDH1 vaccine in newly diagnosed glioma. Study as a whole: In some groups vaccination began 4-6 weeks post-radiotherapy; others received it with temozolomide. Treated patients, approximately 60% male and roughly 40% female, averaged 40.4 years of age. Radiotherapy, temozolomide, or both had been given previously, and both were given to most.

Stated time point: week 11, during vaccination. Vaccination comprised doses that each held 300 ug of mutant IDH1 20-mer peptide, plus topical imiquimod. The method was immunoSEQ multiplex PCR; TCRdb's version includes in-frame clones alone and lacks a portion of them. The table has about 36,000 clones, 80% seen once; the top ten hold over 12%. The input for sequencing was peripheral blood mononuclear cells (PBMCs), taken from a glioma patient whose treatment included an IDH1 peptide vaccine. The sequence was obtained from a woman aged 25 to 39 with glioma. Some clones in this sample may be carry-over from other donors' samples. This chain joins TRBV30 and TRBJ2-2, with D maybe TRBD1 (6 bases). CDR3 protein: CASHQGFTGELFF. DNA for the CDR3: TGTGCCTCTCACCAGGGGTTCACCGGGGAGCTGTTTTTT.